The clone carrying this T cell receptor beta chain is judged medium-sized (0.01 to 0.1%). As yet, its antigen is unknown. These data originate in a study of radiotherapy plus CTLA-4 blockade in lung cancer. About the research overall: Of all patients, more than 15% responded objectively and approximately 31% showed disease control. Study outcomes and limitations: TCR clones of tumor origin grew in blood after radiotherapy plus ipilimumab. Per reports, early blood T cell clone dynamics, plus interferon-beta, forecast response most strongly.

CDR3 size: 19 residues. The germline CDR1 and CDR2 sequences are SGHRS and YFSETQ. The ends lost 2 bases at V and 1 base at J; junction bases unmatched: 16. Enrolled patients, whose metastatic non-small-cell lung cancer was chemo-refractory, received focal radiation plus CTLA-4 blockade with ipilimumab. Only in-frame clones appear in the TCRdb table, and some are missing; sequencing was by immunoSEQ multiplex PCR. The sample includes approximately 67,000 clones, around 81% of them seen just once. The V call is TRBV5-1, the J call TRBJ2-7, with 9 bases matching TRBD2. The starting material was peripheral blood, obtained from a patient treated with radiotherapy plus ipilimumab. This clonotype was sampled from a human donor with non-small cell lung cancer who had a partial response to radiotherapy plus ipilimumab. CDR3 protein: CASSLFRPGLSGRSYEQYF. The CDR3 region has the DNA TGCGCCAGCAGCTTATTCCGGCCCGGTTTGAGCGGGAGGTCCTACGAGCAGTACTTC.